The 23 T cell receptor beta chains below come from one sample, sequenced in a study of CD8 T cells in ankylosing spondylitis (dated by TCRdb to the late 2010s). The library came from 5' RACE. The sequencing machine was an Illumina HiSeq 2500. TCRdb redid the processing of the public reads, applying fastp at Q25 and MiXCR, and retained in-frame beta chains. Identical CDR3 protein sequences are pooled into one entry, listed with their most common genes and DNA. For this sample there are about 30,000 distinct CDR3 sequences; roughly 5% appear just once. The top ten clones comprise approximately 1.8% of the sample. The sample was blood, either unsorted or a sorted T cell fraction (not recorded which). Receptors were obtained from a female donor with ankylosing spondylitis or in good health (not recorded which).

This clonotype is categorized as medium-sized. The chain combines TRBV9 with TRBJ1-5; 7 bases are shared with TRBD1. This CDR3 has 15 amino acids. From germline, CDR1 is SGDLS and CDR2 YYNGEE. The ends lost 0 bases at V and 4 bases at J; junction bases unmatched: 4. CDR3 coding DNA: TGTGCCAGCAGCGTAGACCCACAGGGGAATCAGCCCCAGCATTTT. Its protein product is CASSVDPQGNQPQHF.

This clonotype was picked up many times. The chain combines TRBV9 with TRBJ2-3, with 8 bases aligning to TRBD2. With V trimmed by 0 bases and J by 6 bases, 6 bases remained unmatched. The germline CDR1 and CDR2 sequences are SGDLS and YYNGEE. The length of the CDR3 is 15 residues. The CDR3 nucleotides read TGTGCCAGCAGCGTAGAAGCGGGGGCAGAGGATACGCAGTATTTT. It codes for CASSVEAGAEDTQYF.

This clonotype was recorded many times. V and J are TRBV9 and TRBJ2-2, with no clear D. Deletions cut 1 base from V and 1 base from J, with 8 bases between. The germline gives CDR1 SGDLS, CDR2 YYNGEE. The CDR3 totals 15 residues. This CDR3 reads CASSVLSENTGELFF. The CDR3 coding sequence is TGTGCCAGCAGCGTATTATCAGAGAACACCGGGGAGCTGTTTTTT.

There are many counts of this clonotype. The J gene is TRBJ2-3, the V gene TRBV9; maybe TRBD1 (6 bases). The CDR3 has 15 amino acids. Germline CDR1 and CDR2: SGDLS and YYNGEE. Trimming left V 3 bases short and J 6 bases short, with 17 bases between. The CDR3 DNA reads TGTGCCAGCAGCGGTACAACAGGGAAAGTGGATACGCAGTATTTT. Protein: CASSGTTGKVDTQYF.

This clonotype was recorded many times. The V and J genes are TRBV9 and TRBJ2-3; 9 bases are shared with TRBD1. V dropped 3 bases and J dropped 0; count of bases not matched to a gene: 2. The CDR3 has 15 residues. The germline CDR1 and CDR2 sequences are SGDLS and YYNGEE. CDR3 region: CASSAQGASTDTQYF. CDR3 DNA: TGTGCCAGCAGCGCACAGGGGGCCAGCACAGATACGCAGTATTTT.

This clonotype was found many times. V gene TRBV9 combines with J gene TRBJ2-3; D unresolved. The CDR3 consists of 14 residues. The germline V gene has CDR1 SGDLS and CDR2 YYNGEE. Trimming shortened V by 4 bases and J by 3 bases, and 12 bases separated the two germline ends. CDR3 nucleotide sequence: TGTGCCAGCAGCTTCAGCGTGCAGACAGATACGCAGTATTTT. Protein: CASSFSVQTDTQYF.

This clonotype was observed many times. V and J are TRBV9 and TRBJ1-3, with D unclear. The CDR3 runs 14 residues. From germline, CDR1 is SGDLS and CDR2 YYNGEE. V lost 2 bases to trimming and J lost 0 bases, with 6 bases between them. In DNA, the CDR3 is TGTGCCAGCAGCGTCGACGACTCTGGAAACACCATATATTTT. Translating gives CASSVDDSGNTIYF.

J is TRBJ2-7 and V is TRBV9; D possibly corresponds to TRBD1 (5 bases). Germline V gene sequence: CDR1 SGDLS, CDR2 YYNGEE. The V end lost 2 bases, the J end lost 12 bases, and 15 bases lay between the germline ends. CDR3 length: 12 residues. CDR3 bases: TGTGCCAGCAGCGTGGACAACGGTGGATTGTACTTC. This sequence encodes CASSVDNGGLYF.

This clonotype was counted many times. The rearrangement joins TRBV9 to TRBJ2-1, with D perhaps matching TRBD2 (7 bases). V shed 0 bases and J shed 4 bases, with 11 bases lying between them. The CDR3 loop spans 15 amino acids. The germline V gene encodes CDR1 SGDLS and CDR2 YYNGEE. CDR3 region: CASSVDAGAYNEQFF. The CDR3 DNA reads TGTGCCAGCAGCGTAGACGCGGGGGCTTACAATGAGCAGTTCTTC.

This clonotype was seen repeatedly, ten times or more. The junction departs from the called germline gene at one end, perhaps through a read error. The CDR3 DNA follows: TGTGCCAGCAGCGAGACTAGCGGGAGGGCGCCTTGGTTC. Protein: CASSETSGRAPWF. The rearrangement links TRBV9 to TRBJ2-1; 14 nucleotides match TRBD2. The V gene's germline CDR1 is SGDLS and CDR2 YYNGEE. CDR3 length: 13 residues.

The sample holds many counts of this clonotype. The chain joins TRBV9 to TRBJ2-3; the match to TRBD2 covers 9 bases. V was clipped by 1 base and J by 2 bases; unmatched bases: 5. Germline CDR1 reads SGDLS; CDR2 reads YYNGEE. The CDR3 covers 16 residues. CDR3 DNA: TGTGCCAGCAGCGTAAAGATAGCGGGAGCCACAGATACGCAGTATTTT. Translating gives CASSVKIAGATDTQYF.

This clonotype has at least ten counts. The CDR3 region has the DNA TGTGCCAGCAGCGTAGACTCCGGGGGGTATGGCTACACCTTC. Amino acids: CASSVDSGGYGYTF. V usage is TRBV9 and J usage is TRBJ1-2; maybe TRBD1 (5 bases). V lost 0 bases to trimming and J lost 5 bases, with 11 bases between them. The V gene's germline CDR1 is SGDLS and CDR2 YYNGEE. This CDR3 comprises 14 residues.

This clonotype was found many times. V is TRBV9 and J is TRBJ1-2; no clear D. Trimming stripped 4 bases from V and 4 bases from J, with 14 bases between. CDR3 length: 14 amino acids. Per the germline V gene, CDR1 is SGDLS and CDR2 is YYNGEE. CDR3 in DNA: TGTGCCAGCAGCCCGCATTCCCCTCCCTATGGCTACACCTTC. It codes for CASSPHSPPYGYTF.

This clonotype appeared many times. The genes are TRBV9 and TRBJ2-1, with D maybe TRBD2 (6 bases). Germline V lookup: CDR1 SGDLS, CDR2 YYNGEE. Between the trimmed V and J ends, which lost 4 bases and 10 bases, there was a span of 24 bases. This CDR3 region has 16 residues. CDR3 amino acids: CASSPRLDPLPREQFF. The CDR3 DNA reads TGTGCCAGCAGCCCGAGACTAGACCCACTACCGCGAGAGCAGTTCTTC.

This clonotype occurred many times. V and J are TRBV9 and TRBJ2-2; D remains ambiguous. V was pared by 1 base and J by 2 bases, with 6 bases between. The V gene's germline CDR1 is SGDLS and CDR2 YYNGEE. The CDR3 is made up of 14 amino acids. The chain's CDR3 is CASSVIYNTGELFF. The CDR3 bases are TGTGCCAGCAGCGTAATTTATAACACCGGGGAGCTGTTTTTT.

This clonotype was found many times. V and J are TRBV9 and TRBJ2-1; D is ambiguous. Germline assignment: CDR1 SGDLS and CDR2 YYNGEE. With 4 bases removed from V and 8 bases from J, the gap between germline ends came to 7 bases. The CDR3 spans 11 residues. CDR3 amino acids: CASSPQDEQFF. CDR3 nucleotides: TGTGCCAGCAGCCCCCAAGATGAGCAGTTCTTC.

This clonotype is deemed medium-sized. The V gene is TRBV9, the J gene TRBJ2-1; TRBD2 matches at 9 bases. V gave up 4 bases and J gave up 10 bases; unmatched junction bases: 15. Germline V gene sequence: CDR1 SGDLS, CDR2 YYNGEE. This CDR3 has 16 amino acids. CDR3 in DNA: TGTGCCAGCAGCTTAATAGCGGGGGAGATTCCAAAGGAGCAGTTCTTC. Translated, it gives CASSLIAGEIPKEQFF.

This clonotype was picked up many times. V gene TRBV9 combines with J gene TRBJ2-7, with 7 bases aligning to TRBD2. CDR3 length: 14 amino acids. The junction had 4 bases not matched to a gene; V was cut back by 0 bases and J by 4 bases. In germline, CDR1 is SGDLS, CDR2 YYNGEE. The CDR3 DNA reads as TGTGCCAGCAGCGTAGCATCTAGCGGTTACGAGCAGTACTTC. Protein: CASSVASSGYEQYF.

In this sample, this clonotype turned up a few times. The chain couples TRBV9 to TRBJ2-3; 7 nucleotides line up with TRBD2. Germline CDR1 and CDR2: SGDLS and YYNGEE. The trim removed 3 bases at V and 6 bases at J, leaving 10 bases unmatched. The CDR3 consists of 15 residues. CDR3 residues: CASSARAGVTDTQYF. The CDR3 nucleotides read TGTGCCAGCAGCGCCCGTGCGGGGGTGACGGATACGCAGTATTTT.

This clonotype was seen at least ten times. The chain uses TRBV9 and TRBJ2-1; 7 bases map to TRBD2. The CDR3 extends over 14 amino acids. Germline V gives CDR1 SGDLS, CDR2 YYNGEE. V shed 3 bases and J 6 bases; nucleotides not matched to a gene: 6. The CDR3 region is CASSAGGSVNEQFF. DNA of the CDR3: TGTGCCAGCAGCGCCGGCGGGAGTGTCAATGAGCAGTTCTTC.

This clonotype was counted many times. The V gene is TRBV9, the J gene TRBJ2-3; TRBD1 agrees at 7 bases. The CDR3 contains 16 residues. Per the germline V gene, CDR1 is SGDLS and CDR2 is YYNGEE. The ends lost 0 bases at V and 6 bases at J; junction bases unmatched: 10. For the CDR3, the DNA is TGTGCCAGCAGCGTAGTGGGACAGCCATCCCGTGATACGCAGTATTTT. Protein product: CASSVVGQPSRDTQYF.

This rearrangement joins TRBV9 to TRBJ2-3; TRBD2 agrees at 9 bases. The V segment lost 4 bases and the J segment 0 bases; nucleotides outside the gene matches: 6. CDR1 and CDR2 from the germline V gene are SGDLS and YYNGEE. The CDR3 spans 16 residues. The CDR3, as DNA: TGTGCCAGCAGCCCCGCGGGGGGGCCAAGCACAGATACGCAGTATTTT. Amino acids: CASSPAGGPSTDTQYF.

This clonotype has a count of ten or more. V and J are TRBV9 and TRBJ2-3, with 7 bases matching TRBD2. The CDR3 consists of 15 residues. Trimming removed 0 bases from V and 5 bases from J; junction bases left unmatched: 6. Germline CDR1 SGDLS, CDR2 YYNGEE. This chain's CDR3 is CASSVVTGGIDTQYF. CDR3 sequence (DNA): TGTGCCAGCAGCGTAGTTACGGGAGGCATAGATACGCAGTATTTT.